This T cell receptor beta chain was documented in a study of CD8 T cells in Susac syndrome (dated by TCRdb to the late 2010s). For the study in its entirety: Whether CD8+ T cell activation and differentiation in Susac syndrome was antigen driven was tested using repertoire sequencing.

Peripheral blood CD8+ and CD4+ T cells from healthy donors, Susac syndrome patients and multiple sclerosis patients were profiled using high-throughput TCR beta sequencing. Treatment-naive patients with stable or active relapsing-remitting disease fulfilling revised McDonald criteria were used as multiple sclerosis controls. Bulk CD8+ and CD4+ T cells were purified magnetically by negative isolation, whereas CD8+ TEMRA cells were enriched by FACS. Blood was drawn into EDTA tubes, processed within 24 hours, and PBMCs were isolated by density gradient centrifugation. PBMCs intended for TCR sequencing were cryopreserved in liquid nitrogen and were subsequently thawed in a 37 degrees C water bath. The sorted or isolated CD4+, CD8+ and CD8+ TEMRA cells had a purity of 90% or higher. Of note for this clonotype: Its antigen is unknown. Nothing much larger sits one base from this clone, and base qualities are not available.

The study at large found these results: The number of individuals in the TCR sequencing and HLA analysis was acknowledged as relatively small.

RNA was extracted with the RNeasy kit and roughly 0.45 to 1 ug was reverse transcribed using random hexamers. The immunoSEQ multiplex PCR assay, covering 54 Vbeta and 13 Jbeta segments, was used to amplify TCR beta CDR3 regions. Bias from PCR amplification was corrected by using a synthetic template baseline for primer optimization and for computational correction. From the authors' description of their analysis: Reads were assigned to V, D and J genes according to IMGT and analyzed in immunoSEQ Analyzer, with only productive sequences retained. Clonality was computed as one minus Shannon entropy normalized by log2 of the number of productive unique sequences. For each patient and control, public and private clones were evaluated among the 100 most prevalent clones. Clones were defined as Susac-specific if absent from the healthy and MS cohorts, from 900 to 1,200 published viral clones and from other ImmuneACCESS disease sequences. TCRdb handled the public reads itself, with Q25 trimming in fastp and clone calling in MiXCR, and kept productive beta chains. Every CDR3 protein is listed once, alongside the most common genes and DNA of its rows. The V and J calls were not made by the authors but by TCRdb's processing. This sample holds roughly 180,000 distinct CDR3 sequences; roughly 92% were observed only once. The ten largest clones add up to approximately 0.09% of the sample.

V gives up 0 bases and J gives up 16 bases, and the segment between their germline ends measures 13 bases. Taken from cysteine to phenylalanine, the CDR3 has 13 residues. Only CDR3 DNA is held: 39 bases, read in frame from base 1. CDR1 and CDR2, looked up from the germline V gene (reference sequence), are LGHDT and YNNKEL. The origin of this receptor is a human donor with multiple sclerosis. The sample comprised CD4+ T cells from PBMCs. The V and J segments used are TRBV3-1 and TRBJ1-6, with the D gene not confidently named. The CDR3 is CASSQDHVRGLHF. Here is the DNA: TGTGCCAGCAGCCAAGACCACGTCCGAGGACTCCACTTT.